The 25 T cell receptor beta chains listed next were all sequenced from one sample in a study of tumor-infiltrating lymphocytes in primary liver carcinoma. Priming with a constant-region primer yielded TCR beta cDNA from about 480 ng total RNA. Construction of TCR beta libraries relied on three successive nested multiplex PCR rounds employing slightly modified ARM-PCR. Running around 9 cycles apiece, the first two PCR rounds relied on TRBV1-TRBV30 forward primers together with a C-beta reverse primer. TCRdb reanalysed the multiplex PCR reads using MiXCR and keeps one entry per CDR3 protein. The sample shows some 180,000 distinct CDR3 sequences, 60% of them seen only once. Germline DNA was also extracted, and blood RNA was taken from unsorted whole blood. The sequenced sample was peripheral blood. These receptors were collected from a man aged 35-49 years with primary liver carcinoma and hepatitis B virus infection.

The chain combines TRBV11-2 with TRBJ2-4; 8 bases map to TRBD2. This CDR3 has 19 amino acids. Germline-derived CDR1 and CDR2 are SGHAT and FQNNGV. J gave up 2 bases and V 6 bases, and 18 bases lay outside the gene matches. The chain's CDR3 is CASRGLRREAGIPKNIQYF. CDR3 DNA: TGTGCCAGCAGGGGCTTAAGGCGGGAGGCAGGAATACCCAAAAACATTCAGTACTTC.

Regarding this clonotype: A junction boundary mismatches the germline segment, possibly from a read error. The V gene is TRBV11-2, the J gene TRBJ2-5; 16 positions agree with TRBD2. Germline CDR1 reads SGHAT; CDR2 reads FQNNGV. The CDR3 is 19 residues long. As DNA, the CDR3 is TGTGCAAGCAGCTTCCCGGGCGGGACTAGCGGGAGGGCCATCGAGGCCCAGTACTTC. It codes for CASSFPGGTSGRAIEAQYF.

Comment on this clonotype: This may arise from a read error, as a much more abundant clone is one base away. The CDR3 sequence is CASSPTDWPPYNEQFF. In DNA form, the CDR3 reads TGTGCCAGCAGCCCCACGGACTGGCCCCCATACAATGAGCAGTTCTTC. The chain uses TRBV11-2 and TRBJ2-1, with a weak D call TRBD2 (5 bases). The CDR3 covers 16 residues. The V gene lost 5 bases and the J gene lost 4 bases, with 18 bases spanning the gap. Germline CDR1 reads SGHAT; CDR2 reads FQNNGV.

The chain uses TRBV5-6 and TRBJ1-1; no reliable D call. The CDR3 spans 14 residues. The ends were cut back, 0 bases at V and 1 base at J, with 7 bases in the middle. Germline CDR1 SGHDT, CDR2 YYEEEE. The CDR3 loop is CASSLGTGNTEAFF. The CDR3 DNA is TGTGCCAGCAGCTTGGGGACCGGGAACACTGAAGCTTTCTTT.

This clonotype was recorded a few times. CDR3 region: CASRGGLAGNIQYF. The CDR3 DNA sequence: TGTGCCAGCAGGGGAGGACTAGCGGGAAACATTCAGTACTTC. The chain recombines TRBV6-2 or TRBV6-3 with TRBJ2-4; 11 bases are shared with TRBD2. This CDR3 is built from 14 residues. Trimming at V came to 6 bases and at J to 6 bases, leaving 4 bases not matched to a gene. Germline V gene lookup returns CDR1 MNHEY and CDR2 SVGEGT.

The chain employs TRBV11-1 and TRBJ2-1; D uncertain. This CDR3 is built from 15 residues. Germline lookup yields CDR1 SGHAT and CDR2 FQDESV (reference sequence). The CDR3 is CVNSLGRDLRDEQFF. The DNA of the CDR3 is TGTGTCAACAGCTTAGGAAGAGATCTAAGGGATGAGCAGTTCTTC.

This clonotype was detected only a few times. The CDR3 nucleotides are TGTGCCAGCAGTTACTCGAGCAGTTACAATGAGCAGTTCTTC. Its protein is CASSYSSSYNEQFF. The genes are TRBV6-6 and TRBJ2-1; D remains unclear. This CDR3 comprises 14 residues. Trimming pared 0 bases from V and 4 bases from J, leaving 7 bases between. Germline V gene data show CDR1 as MNHNY and CDR2 as SVGAGI (reference sequence).

This chain links TRBV4-1 with TRBJ2-6; D unresolved. Germline V gene sequence: CDR1 MGHRA, CDR2 YSYEKL. The V gene lost 3 bases and the J gene lost 0 bases, with 9 bases spanning the gap. This CDR3 contains 16 residues. The CDR3 sequence: CASSHPLSSGANVLTF. The CDR3 region has the DNA TGCGCCAGCAGCCACCCGTTAAGCTCTGGGGCCAACGTCCTGACTTTC.

The chain combines TRBV5-1 with TRBJ2-1; 10 positions match TRBD2. The CDR3 has 16 amino acids. The germline V gene has CDR1 SGHRS and CDR2 YFSETQ. V was clipped by 0 bases and J by 5 bases; unmatched bases: 5. Here the CDR3 DNA reads TGCGCCAGCAGCTTGGGACCTAGCGGGAGTAACAATGAGCAGTTCTTC. Protein sequence: CASSLGPSGSNNEQFF.

This clonotype was observed many times. This chain links TRBV6-1 with TRBJ2-1; D assignment may be TRBD1 or TRBD2 (5 bases each). This CDR3 contains 14 residues. In germline, CDR1 is MNHNS, CDR2 SASEGT. V shed 5 bases and J shed 6 bases, with 14 bases lying between them. This CDR3 is CASSSPGTGNEQFF. DNA for the CDR3: TGTGCCAGCAGTTCGCCCGGGACGGGCAATGAGCAGTTCTTC.

The chain carries TRBV29-1 and TRBJ2-3, with D perhaps matching TRBD2 (6 bases). This CDR3 region has 14 residues. CDR1 is SQVTM, CDR2 ANQGSEA, per germline. Trimming took off 3 bases at V and 0 bases at J, with 10 bases between the two ends. The CDR3 here is CSVERDPSTDTQYF. CDR3 DNA sequence: TGCAGCGTTGAGCGGGACCCGAGCACAGATACGCAGTATTTT.

V gene TRBV4-2 combines with J gene TRBJ2-1; D might be TRBD2 (5 bases). The CDR3 is 14 amino acids. Germline V lookup: CDR1 LGHNA, CDR2 YNFKEQ. Trimming shortened V by 1 base and J by 8 bases, and 12 bases separated the two germline ends. In nucleotides, the CDR3 is TGTGCCAGCAGCCAAGTTAGTAGCGCGCATGAGCAGTTCTTC. It yields the protein CASSQVSSAHEQFF.

Regarding this clonotype: Just one base apart from a much larger clone, this may be a read error. This sequence joins TRBV12-3 or TRBV12-4 and TRBJ2-2; D possibly corresponds to TRBD1 (5 bases). This CDR3 comprises 17 residues. The CDR3 here is CASCLHVRRKGTGELFF. DNA for the CDR3: TGTGCCAGCTGTTTACATGTGAGGCGAAAGGGGACCGGGGAGCTGTTTTTT.

This clonotype was seen a few times. The rearrangement uses TRBV29-1 and TRBJ1-1; 7 nucleotides align to TRBD1. CDR1 and CDR2 (germline): SQVTM, ANQGSEA. Unmatched junction bases numbered 2, after V lost 6 bases and J lost 1 base. CDR3 length equals 12 residues. CDR3 bases: TGCAGCGTGGGACAGACGAACACTGAAGCTTTCTTT. Translation gives CSVGQTNTEAFF. Variable domain in full (rest from reference TRBV29-1 and TRBJ1-1): SAVISQKPSRDICQRGTSLTIQCQVDSQVTMMFWYRQQPGQSLTLIATANQGSEATYESGFVIDKFPISRPNLTFSTLTVSNMSPEDSSIYLCSVGQTNTEAFFGQGTRLTVV.

This clonotype came up a few times. V is TRBV7-8 and J is TRBJ1-1; D unclear. Trimming left V 3 bases short and J 1 base short, with 9 bases between. Germline V gene lookup returns CDR1 SGHVS and CDR2 FQNEAQ. The CDR3 runs to 14 residues. The CDR3 protein is CASSFQGANTEAFF. Written as DNA, the CDR3 is TGTGCCAGCAGCTTTCAAGGAGCGAACACTGAAGCTTTCTTT.

To note about this clonotype: A read error may account for a junction end that differs from germline. J is TRBJ2-2 and V is TRBV7-9; possibly TRBD2 for D (5 bases). The CDR3 covers 14 residues. Germline CDR1 is SEHNR and CDR2 is FQNEAQ (reference sequence). CDR3 DNA: TGTGCCAGCAGCTTCGACGGTTACACCGGGGAACTGTTTTTT. Protein product: CASSFDGYTGELFF. The complete variable domain, with remaining parts taken from reference TRBV7-9 and TRBJ2-2, reads DTGVSQNPRHKITKRGQNVTFRCDPISEHNRLYWYRQTLGQGPEFLTYFQNEAQLEKSRLLSDRFSAERPKGSFSTLEIQRTEQGDSAMYLCASSFDGYTGELFFGEGSRLTVL.

This clonotype was seen more than once but under ten times. The chain links TRBV29-1 to TRBJ2-5, with 11 positions matching TRBD2. Germline V gives CDR1 SQVTM, CDR2 ANQGSEA. The ends lost 4 bases at V and 4 bases at J; junction bases unmatched: 2. The CDR3 contains 13 residues. CDR3 nucleotide sequence: TGCAGCGTTGGACTAGCGGGAAGAGAGACCCAGTACTTC. This gives the protein CSVGLAGRETQYF.

Note on this clonotype: An end of the junction does not agree with germline; a read error may underlie this. The V gene is TRBV6-5, the J gene TRBJ2-7; 10 bases agree with TRBD2. This CDR3 has 13 residues. Germline assignment: CDR1 MNHEY and CDR2 SVGAGI. The CDR3 DNA sequence: TGTGTCAGCTGTCAACTAGCGGGATGGGAGCAGTACTTC. Its translation is CVSCQLAGWEQYF.

This chain joins TRBV6-2 or TRBV6-3 and TRBJ2-7; 7 bases agree with TRBD1. Germline V gives CDR1 MNHEY, CDR2 SVGEGT. V gave up 6 bases and J gave up 2 bases; unmatched junction bases: 4. The CDR3 extends over 13 amino acids. The CDR3 bases are TGTGCCAGCAGAAGGGACAGCGCCTACGAGCAGTACTTC. Residues: CASRRDSAYEQYF.

Comments on this clonotype: At one boundary the junction diverges from the germline segment, which might be a read error. The V call is TRBV11-1, the J call TRBJ2-7; the D gene is possibly TRBD2 (6 bases). The CDR3 runs to 15 residues. Germline V gene lookup returns CDR1 SGHAT and CDR2 FQDESV (reference sequence). CDR3 sequence reads: CPSRLEATVSYEQYF. The CDR3 coding sequence is TGTCCCAGCAGACTAGAGGCGACCGTGTCCTACGAGCAGTACTTC.

As concerns this clonotype: A clone one base away is much larger, so this may be a read error. The J gene is TRBJ2-2, the V gene TRBV29-1, with D possibly being TRBD1 or TRBD2 (5 bases each). The CDR3 is 11 residues long. Germline V gene sequence: CDR1 SQVTM, CDR2 ANQGSEA. The DNA for the CDR3 is TGCAGCGTTGCAGCAGACGGGGACCTGTTTTTT. The encoded protein is CSVAADGDLFF.

The rearrangement links TRBV6-5 to TRBJ1-4, with 10 bases fitting TRBD1. J lost 5 bases, V lost 4 bases, and 7 bases had no gene match. The CDR3 length is 16 residues. In germline, CDR1 is MNHEY, CDR2 SVGAGI. The chain's CDR3 is CASSCSGQGWNEKLFF. The DNA for the CDR3 is TGTGCCAGCAGTTGCTCGGGACAGGGGTGGAATGAAAAACTGTTTTTT.

V and J are TRBV4-1 and TRBJ2-1; D call uncertain. This CDR3 is built from 13 residues. V lost 1 base and J lost 8, with 9 bases in between. Germline V lookup: CDR1 MGHRA, CDR2 YSYEKL. The CDR3 sequence: CASSQATRDEQFF. CDR3 bases: TGCGCCAGCAGCCAAGCCACACGGGATGAGCAGTTCTTC.

The J gene is TRBJ1-1, the V gene TRBV5-1; no clear D gene. The ends were cut back, 1 base at V and 2 bases at J, with 9 bases in the middle. The CDR3 spans 14 residues. Looked up from germline, CDR1 is SGHRS and CDR2 is YFSETQ. The CDR3 loop is CASSLRTANTEAFF. The DNA for the CDR3 is TGCGCCAGCAGCTTGCGAACCGCTAACACTGAAGCTTTCTTT. The variable domain in full, completed from reference TRBV5-1 and TRBJ1-1, reads KAGVTQTPRYLIKTRGQQVTLSCSPISGHRSVSWYQQTPGQGLQFLFEYFSETQRNKGNFPGRFSGRQFSNSRSEMNVSTLELGDSALYLCASSLRTANTEAFFGQGTRLTVV.

In regard to this clonotype: It is likely a read error, because the conserved phenylalanine at the end of the CDR3 is missing. The DNA is omitted, as the CDR3 cannot be located on it reliably, and the CDR3 follows TCRdb's listing. The chain carries TRBV11-1 and TRBJ1-1; TRBD1 was called by the table and not checked on the DNA. Germline CDR1 and CDR2: SGHAT and FQDESV (reference sequence). Termini included, the CDR3 measures 14 amino acids. The CDR3: CASSSDRVNTEALL.